These T cell receptor beta chains were read from a single sample in a study of cytomegalovirus exposure and HLA in healthy donors. Libraries were prepared by immunoSEQ multiplex PCR; TCRdb keeps only in-frame clonotypes and omits some of them. Of around 110,000 clones in the sample, around 76% were seen once. The sequencing sample was made of PBMCs. Receptors were obtained from a woman aged 45-65 years in good health and CMV-seropositive. CDR3s include the opening cysteine and the closing phenylalanine or tryptophan. The order of the fields is J gene, D gene, clone size, V gene, CDR3 protein, CDR3 DNA. D genes are given only for firm matches. Clone size, where shown, is once, few, many, or a class for clones that have expanded.

J gene: TRBJ2-2
D gene: NA
clone size: NA
V gene: TRBV5-1
CDR3 protein: CASSLRQDTGELFF
CDR3 DNA: TGCGCCAGCAGCTTGCGGCAGGACACCGGGGAGCTGTTTTTT

J gene: TRBJ2-7
D gene: TRBD1
clone size: few
V gene: TRBV18
CDR3 protein: CASSLKGTGEQYF
CDR3 DNA: TGTGCCAGCTCGCTCAAAGGGACAGGCGAGCAGTACTTC

J gene: TRBJ2-3
D gene: TRBD1
clone size: once
V gene: TRBV18
CDR3 protein: CASSPVYQGVASTDTQYF
CDR3 DNA: TGTGCCAGCTCACCAGTGTATCAGGGGGTGGCTAGCACAGATACGCAGTATTTT

J gene: TRBJ2-1
D gene: TRBD2
clone size: NA
V gene: TRBV6-5
CDR3 protein: CASSYGLAGGNEQLF
CDR3 DNA: TGTGCCAGCAGTTACGGGCTAGCGGGGGGGAATGAGCAGCTCTTC

J gene: TRBJ1-5
D gene: TRBD1
clone size: NA
V gene: TRBV5-4
CDR3 protein: CASSRGTGNNQPQHF
CDR3 DNA: TGTGCCAGCTCCCGAGGGACAGGGAACAATCAGCCCCAGCATTTT

J gene: TRBJ1-5
D gene: NA
clone size: few
V gene: TRBV6-1
CDR3 protein: CASSEEKGKVGNQPQHF
CDR3 DNA: TGTGCCAGCAGTGAAGAAAAGGGGAAGGTCGGTAATCAGCCCCAGCATTTT

J gene: TRBJ1-2
D gene: NA
clone size: NA
V gene: TRBV2
CDR3 protein: CASSEATANYGYTF
CDR3 DNA: TGTGCCAGCAGTGAAGCGACTGCAAACTATGGCTACACCTTC

J gene: TRBJ1-2
D gene: NA
clone size: NA
V gene: TRBV5-1
CDR3 protein: CASSPVQAANYGYTF
CDR3 DNA: TGCGCCAGCAGCCCGGTACAGGCGGCTAACTATGGCTACACCTTC

J gene: TRBJ1-4
D gene: NA
clone size: NA
V gene: TRBV19
CDR3 protein: CASSGGFTGTPVGKLFF
CDR3 DNA: TGTGCCAGTAGTGGGGGATTTACCGGGACACCGGTGGGGAAACTGTTTTTT

J gene: TRBJ1-3
D gene: NA
clone size: few
V gene: TRBV6-1
CDR3 protein: CASSEFVANTGNTIYF
CDR3 DNA: TGTGCCAGCAGTGAATTTGTGGCAAACACTGGAAACACCATATATTTT

J gene: TRBJ2-5
D gene: NA
clone size: NA
V gene: TRBV5-1
CDR3 protein: CASSGGNQETQYF
CDR3 DNA: TGCGCCAGCAGCGGGGGGAACCAAGAGACCCAGTACTTC

J gene: TRBJ1-5
D gene: NA
clone size: NA
V gene: TRBV7-2
CDR3 protein: CASTLRRGGQPQHF
CDR3 DNA: TGTGCCAGCACCCTTCGAAGGGGTGGTCAGCCCCAGCATTTT

J gene: TRBJ1-1
D gene: NA
clone size: NA
V gene: TRBV7-8
CDR3 protein: CASSLASTQNAEAFF
CDR3 DNA: TGTGCCAGCAGCTTAGCTTCCACCCAGAACGCTGAAGCTTTCTTT

J gene: TRBJ1-2
D gene: TRBD1
clone size: NA
V gene: TRBV29-1
CDR3 protein: CSVGRTGYGYTF
CDR3 DNA: TGCAGCGTTGGACGGACAGGGTATGGCTACACCTTC

J gene: TRBJ1-6
D gene: TRBD1
clone size: NA
V gene: TRBV30
CDR3 protein: CAWKKGANNSPLHF
CDR3 DNA: TGTGCCTGGAAGAAGGGGGCGAATAATTCACCCCTCCACTTT

J gene: TRBJ1-2
D gene: NA
clone size: NA
V gene: TRBV6-1
CDR3 protein: CASSEGPENVSYTF
CDR3 DNA: TGTGCCAGCAGTGAAGGGCCGGAGAACGTAAGCTACACCTTC

J gene: TRBJ1-4
D gene: NA
clone size: NA
V gene: TRBV5-1
CDR3 protein: CASSLGAHYEKLFF
CDR3 DNA: TGCGCCAGCAGCTTAGGGGCCCACTATGAAAAACTGTTTTTT

J gene: TRBJ1-4
D gene: NA
clone size: once
V gene: TRBV2
CDR3 protein: CASSDRGSTNEKLFF
CDR3 DNA: TGTGCCAGCAGTGATAGGGGATCCACTAATGAAAAACTGTTTTTT

J gene: TRBJ1-2
D gene: TRBD1
clone size: NA
V gene: TRBV13
CDR3 protein: CASSLATGGRGYTF
CDR3 DNA: TGTGCCAGCAGCTTAGCGACAGGGGGCCGTGGCTACACCTTC

J gene: TRBJ2-6
D gene: TRBD2
clone size: NA
V gene: TRBV9
CDR3 protein: CASSPRTSKVFYSGANVLTF
CDR3 DNA: TGTGCCAGCAGCCCGAGGACTAGCAAGGTTTTCTACTCTGGGGCCAACGTCCTGACTTTC

J gene: TRBJ2-5
D gene: NA
clone size: few
V gene: TRBV5-4
CDR3 protein: CASSLGSWETQYF
CDR3 DNA: TGTGCCAGCAGCCTCGGGTCTTGGGAGACCCAGTACTTC

J gene: TRBJ1-2
D gene: NA
clone size: few
V gene: TRBV27
CDR3 protein: CASRATGRAAYGYTF
CDR3 DNA: TGTGCCAGCAGGGCGACAGGTAGAGCTGCCTATGGCTACACCTTC

J gene: TRBJ1-2
D gene: NA
clone size: NA
V gene: TRBV19
CDR3 protein: CASSIRGANYGYTF
CDR3 DNA: TGTGCCAGTAGTATCCGCGGAGCTAACTATGGCTACACCTTC

J gene: TRBJ1-2
D gene: NA
clone size: few
V gene: TRBV6-5
CDR3 protein: CASSEPGGRGYTF
CDR3 DNA: TGTGCCAGCAGTGAGCCCGGCGGCCGCGGCTACACCTTC

J gene: TRBJ1-5
D gene: TRBD1
clone size: NA
V gene: TRBV10-3
CDR3 protein: CAISESIRGENQPQHF
CDR3 DNA: TGTGCCATCAGTGAGTCTATCAGGGGGGAAAATCAGCCCCAGCATTTT

J gene: TRBJ2-7
D gene: TRBD2
clone size: NA
V gene: TRBV6-5
CDR3 protein: CASTAGTSGGYEQYF
CDR3 DNA: TGTGCCAGCACCGCCGGGACTAGCGGGGGATACGAGCAGTACTTC

J gene: TRBJ1-2
D gene: NA
clone size: NA
V gene: TRBV6-1
CDR3 protein: CASSVQEGYGYTF
CDR3 DNA: TGTGCCAGCAGTGTTCAGGAAGGCTATGGCTACACCTTC

J gene: TRBJ2-7
D gene: TRBD1
clone size: NA
V gene: TRBV7-9
CDR3 protein: CASSTHRGLDEQYF
CDR3 DNA: TGTGCCAGCAGCACACACAGGGGGCTGGACGAGCAGTACTTC

J gene: TRBJ2-2
D gene: TRBD2
clone size: NA
V gene: TRBV5-4
CDR3 protein: CASSLGTSGGANTGELFF
CDR3 DNA: TGTGCCAGCAGTTTAGGGACTAGCGGGGGAGCCAACACCGGGGAGCTGTTTTTT

J gene: TRBJ1-3
D gene: TRBD1
clone size: NA
V gene: TRBV6-5
CDR3 protein: CASSWDRNSGNTIYF
CDR3 DNA: TGTGCCAGCAGTTGGGACAGGAACTCTGGAAACACCATATATTTT

J gene: TRBJ1-5
D gene: NA
clone size: NA
V gene: TRBV7-9
CDR3 protein: CASSQSPNQEPQHF
CDR3 DNA: TGTGCCAGCAGCCAGTCCCCCAATCAGGAGCCCCAGCATTTT

J gene: TRBJ1-6
D gene: TRBD1
clone size: NA
V gene: TRBV6-1
CDR3 protein: CASSVSQDRGRSYNSPLHF
CDR3 DNA: TGTGCCAGCAGTGTCAGCCAAGACAGGGGGCGCTCCTATAATTCACCCCTCCACTTT

J gene: TRBJ1-1
D gene: TRBD1
clone size: NA
V gene: TRBV4-3
CDR3 protein: CASSQDLPTGTANMNTEAFF
CDR3 DNA: TGCGCCAGCAGCCAAGATCTCCCTACAGGGACAGCCAACATGAACACTGAAGCTTTCTTT

J gene: TRBJ1-1
D gene: NA
clone size: NA
V gene: TRBV19
CDR3 protein: CASTSFTEAFF
CDR3 DNA: TGTGCCAGTACCTCCTTCACTGAAGCTTTCTTT

J gene: TRBJ1-3
D gene: NA
clone size: NA
V gene: TRBV5-1
CDR3 protein: CASSLGATGNTIYF
CDR3 DNA: TGCGCCAGCAGCTTGGGGGCAACCGGAAACACCATATATTTT

J gene: TRBJ1-6
D gene: TRBD1
clone size: NA
V gene: TRBV7-2
CDR3 protein: CASSLVPPGQGNSPLHF
CDR3 DNA: TGTGCCAGCAGCTTAGTTCCCCCCGGACAGGGGAATTCACCCCTCCACTTT

J gene: TRBJ1-1
D gene: TRBD1
clone size: NA
V gene: TRBV18
CDR3 protein: CASSPTGQGARYTEAFF
CDR3 DNA: TGTGCCAGCTCACCGACGGGACAGGGGGCGCGTTACACTGAAGCTTTCTTT

J gene: TRBJ2-3
D gene: TRBD1
clone size: NA
V gene: TRBV2
CDR3 protein: CAVGTGVGDTQYF
CDR3 DNA: TGTGCCGTTGGGACAGGGGTTGGAGATACGCAGTATTTT

J gene: TRBJ2-7
D gene: NA
clone size: NA
V gene: TRBV4-1
CDR3 protein: CASSQVAGTYEQYF
CDR3 DNA: TGCGCCAGCAGCCAAGTAGCAGGGACCTACGAGCAGTACTTC

J gene: TRBJ2-5
D gene: NA
clone size: NA
V gene: TRBV7-5
CDR3 protein: CARSATSGEETQYF
CDR3 DNA: TGTGCCAGAAGCGCGACTAGCGGGGAAGAGACCCAGTACTTC

J gene: TRBJ2-7
D gene: TRBD1
clone size: NA
V gene: TRBV28
CDR3 protein: CASSPWTGGTLYEQYF
CDR3 DNA: TGTGCCAGCAGTCCCTGGACAGGGGGCACTCTCTACGAGCAGTACTTC

J gene: TRBJ1-2
D gene: NA
clone size: NA
V gene: TRBV6-1
CDR3 protein: CASTGTGQFYGYTF
CDR3 DNA: TGTGCCAGCACCGGTACCGGACAGTTCTATGGCTACACCTTC

J gene: TRBJ1-2
D gene: NA
clone size: NA
V gene: TRBV11-2
CDR3 protein: CASSALTGSLYGYTF
CDR3 DNA: TGTGCCAGCAGCGCCCTGACGGGATCCCTATATGGCTACACCTTC

J gene: TRBJ2-3
D gene: TRBD2
clone size: NA
V gene: TRBV7-3
CDR3 protein: CASSLIGSGFTDTQYF
CDR3 DNA: TGTGCCAGCAGCTTAATAGGTAGCGGGTTCACAGATACGCAGTATTTT

J gene: TRBJ2-5
D gene: NA
clone size: NA
V gene: TRBV7-9
CDR3 protein: CASSLHGEEAQYF
CDR3 DNA: TGTGCCAGCAGCTTACACGGAGAAGAGGCCCAGTACTTC

J gene: TRBJ2-1
D gene: TRBD2
clone size: NA
V gene: TRBV7-9
CDR3 protein: CASSYLAGTSSYNEQFF
CDR3 DNA: TGTGCCAGCAGTTATCTAGCGGGGACTAGCTCCTACAATGAGCAGTTCTTC

J gene: TRBJ1-6
D gene: NA
clone size: few
V gene: TRBV28
CDR3 protein: CASSSQGTHNSPLHF
CDR3 DNA: TGTGCCAGCAGTTCCCAGGGGACGCACAATTCACCCCTCCACTTT

J gene: TRBJ1-5
D gene: NA
clone size: NA
V gene: TRBV5-4
CDR3 protein: CASSLGPGPGFCQPQHF
CDR3 DNA: TGTGCCAGCAGCTTGGGCCCAGGGCCTGGGTTTTGTCAGCCCCAGCATTTT

J gene: TRBJ2-7
D gene: NA
clone size: NA
V gene: TRBV5-1
CDR3 protein: CASSWTGQSSYEQYF
CDR3 DNA: TGCGCCAGCTCCTGGACCGGACAGAGCTCCTACGAGCAGTACTTC

J gene: TRBJ2-5
D gene: TRBD1
clone size: NA
V gene: TRBV7-3
CDR3 protein: CASSAAGTAEETQYF
CDR3 DNA: TGTGCCAGCAGCGCCGCCGGGACAGCAGAAGAGACCCAGTACTTC

J gene: TRBJ2-7
D gene: TRBD2
clone size: NA
V gene: TRBV15
CDR3 protein: CATSRDRGGFSYEQYF
CDR3 DNA: TGTGCCACCAGCAGAGATCGGGGGGGATTCTCCTACGAGCAGTACTTC

J gene: TRBJ2-7
D gene: TRBD2
clone size: few
V gene: TRBV7-8
CDR3 protein: CASSLARWTRDYEQYF
CDR3 DNA: TGTGCCAGCAGCTTAGCGCGATGGACTAGGGACTACGAGCAGTACTTC

J gene: TRBJ2-7
D gene: TRBD1
clone size: NA
V gene: TRBV9
CDR3 protein: CASSRAGTGGGRPYEQYF
CDR3 DNA: TGTGCCAGCAGCCGCGCCGGGACAGGGGGCGGCAGGCCCTACGAGCAGTACTTC